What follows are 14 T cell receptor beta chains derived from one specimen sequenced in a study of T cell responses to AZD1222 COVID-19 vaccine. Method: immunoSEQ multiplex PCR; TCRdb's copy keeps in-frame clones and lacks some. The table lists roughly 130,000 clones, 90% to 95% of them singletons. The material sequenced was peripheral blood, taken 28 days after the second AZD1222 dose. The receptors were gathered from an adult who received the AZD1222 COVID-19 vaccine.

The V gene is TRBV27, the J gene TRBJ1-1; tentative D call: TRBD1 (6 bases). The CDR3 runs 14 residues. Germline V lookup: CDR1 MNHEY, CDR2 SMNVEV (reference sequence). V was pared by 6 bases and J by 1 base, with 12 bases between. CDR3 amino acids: CASSYRDTNTEAFF. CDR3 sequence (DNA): TGTGCCAGCAGCTACCGGGACACGAACACTGAAGCTTTCTTT.

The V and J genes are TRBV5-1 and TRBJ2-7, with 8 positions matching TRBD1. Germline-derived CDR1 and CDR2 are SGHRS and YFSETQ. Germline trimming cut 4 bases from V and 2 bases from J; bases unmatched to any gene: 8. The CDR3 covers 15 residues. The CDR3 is CASSVRGLQAYEQYF. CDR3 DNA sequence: TGCGCCAGCAGCGTCAGGGGGCTGCAAGCCTACGAGCAGTACTTC.

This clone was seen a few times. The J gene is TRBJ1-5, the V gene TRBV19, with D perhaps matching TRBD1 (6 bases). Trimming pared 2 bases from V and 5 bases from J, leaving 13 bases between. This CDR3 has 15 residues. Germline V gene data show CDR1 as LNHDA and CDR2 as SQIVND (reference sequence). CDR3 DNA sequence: TGTGCCAGTAGTATAAGTTCCGGGACACATCAGCCCCAGCATTTT. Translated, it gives CASSISSGTHQPQHF.

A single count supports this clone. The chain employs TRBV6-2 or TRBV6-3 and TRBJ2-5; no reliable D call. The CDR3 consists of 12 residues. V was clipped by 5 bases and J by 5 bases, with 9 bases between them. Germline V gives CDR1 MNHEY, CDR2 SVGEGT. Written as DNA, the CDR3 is TGTGCCAGCAGTCTTACATATGAGACCCAGTACTTC. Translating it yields CASSLTYETQYF.

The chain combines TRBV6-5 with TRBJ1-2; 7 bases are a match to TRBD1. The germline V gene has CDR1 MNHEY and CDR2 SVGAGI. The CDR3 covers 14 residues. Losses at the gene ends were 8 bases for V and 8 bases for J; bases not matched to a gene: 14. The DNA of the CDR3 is TGTGCCAGCGGTACCGGGACAGTTCCCCCGGGCTACACCTTC. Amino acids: CASGTGTVPPGYTF.

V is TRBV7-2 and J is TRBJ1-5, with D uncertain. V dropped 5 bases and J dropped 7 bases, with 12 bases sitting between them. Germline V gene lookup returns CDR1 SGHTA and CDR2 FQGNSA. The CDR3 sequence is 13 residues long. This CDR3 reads CASSQSRGQPQHF. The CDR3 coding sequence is TGTGCCAGCAGCCAATCCCGAGGGCAGCCCCAGCATTTT.

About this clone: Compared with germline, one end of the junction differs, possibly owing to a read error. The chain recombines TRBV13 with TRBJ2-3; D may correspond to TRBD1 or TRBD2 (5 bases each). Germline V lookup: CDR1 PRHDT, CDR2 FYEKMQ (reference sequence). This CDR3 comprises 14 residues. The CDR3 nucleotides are TGTGCCAGCAGCCTAGGGACGTCTGGAGATACGCAGTATTTT. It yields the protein CASSLGTSGDTQYF. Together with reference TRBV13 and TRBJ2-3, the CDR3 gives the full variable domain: AAGVIQSPRHLIKEKRETATLKCYPIPRHDTVYWYQQGPGQDPQFLISFYEKMQSDKGSIPDRFSAQQFSDYHSELNMSSLELGDSALYFCASSLGTSGDTQYFGPGTRLTVL.

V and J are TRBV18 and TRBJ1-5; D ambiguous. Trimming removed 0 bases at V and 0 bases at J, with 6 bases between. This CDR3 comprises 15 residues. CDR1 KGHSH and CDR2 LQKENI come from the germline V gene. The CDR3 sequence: CASSPPGSSNQPQHF. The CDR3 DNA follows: TGTGCCAGCTCACCACCAGGCAGTAGCAATCAGCCCCAGCATTTT. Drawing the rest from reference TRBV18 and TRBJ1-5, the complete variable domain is NAGVMQNPRHLVRRRGQEARLRCSPMKGHSHVYWYRQLPEEGLKFMVYLQKENIIDESGMPKERFSAEFPKEGPSILRIQQVVRGDSAAYFCASSPPGSSNQPQHFGDGTRLSIL.

The CDR3 region is CASSSQRGGSDTQYF. The DNA for the CDR3 is TGCGCCAGCAGCTCCCAGAGGGGAGGCTCAGATACGCAGTATTTT. The chain combines TRBV5-1 with TRBJ2-3, with a tentative D call TRBD2 (6 bases). This CDR3 region has 15 residues. The germline V gene encodes CDR1 SGHRS and CDR2 YFSETQ. Between the trimmed V and J ends, which lost 3 bases and 4 bases, there was a span of 15 bases.

The CDR3 spells CASSEVEIGTGREAFF. The CDR3 DNA follows: TGTGCCAGCAGTGAGGTCGAAATCGGGACAGGCAGAGAAGCTTTCTTT. The chain uses TRBV6-1 and TRBJ1-1; 8 nucleotides align to TRBD1. Germline CDR1 MNHNS, CDR2 SASEGT. The CDR3 loop spans 16 amino acids. Unmatched junction bases numbered 14, after V lost 3 bases and J lost 8 bases.

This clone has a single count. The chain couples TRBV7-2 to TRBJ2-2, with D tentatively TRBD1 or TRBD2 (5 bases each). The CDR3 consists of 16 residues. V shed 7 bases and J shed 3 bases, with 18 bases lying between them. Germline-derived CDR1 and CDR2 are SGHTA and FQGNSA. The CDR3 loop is CASNSVGRGDTGELFF. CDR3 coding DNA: TGTGCCAGCAACTCCGTTGGGAGAGGGGACACCGGGGAGCTGTTTTTT.

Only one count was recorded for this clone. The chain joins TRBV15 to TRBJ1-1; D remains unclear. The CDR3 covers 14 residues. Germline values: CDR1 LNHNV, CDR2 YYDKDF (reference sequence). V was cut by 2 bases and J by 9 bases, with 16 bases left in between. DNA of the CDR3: TGTGCCACCAGCAGAACAGCGCCAACCCCTAAAGCTTTCTTT. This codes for CATSRTAPTPKAFF.

CDR3 protein: CASSQETSGRPSRDTQYF. DNA of the CDR3: TGTGCCAGCAGCCAAGAAACTAGCGGGAGACCCTCGAGGGATACGCAGTATTTT. The rearrangement joins TRBV14 to TRBJ2-3; 11 positions match TRBD2. V shed 0 bases and J 6 bases; nucleotides not matched to a gene: 11. The CDR3 totals 18 residues. Looked up from germline, CDR1 is SGHDN and CDR2 is FVKESK.

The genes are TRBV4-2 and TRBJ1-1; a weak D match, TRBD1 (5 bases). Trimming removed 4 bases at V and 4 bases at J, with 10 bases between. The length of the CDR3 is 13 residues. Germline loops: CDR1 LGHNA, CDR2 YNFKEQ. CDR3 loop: CASSPVGVTEAFF. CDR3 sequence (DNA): TGTGCCAGCAGCCCCGTGGGGGTCACTGAAGCTTTCTTT.